The source of this T cell receptor (beta chain) is a study of blood T cell repertoires in COVID-19. Whole-study context: Samples came from the United States, Italy and Spain, spanning acute and convalescent COVID-19.

Authors' methods: Amplifying reference gene primers gave estimates of nucleated cell counts. Repertoires were generated with immunoSEQ multiplex PCR, while TCRdb's copy carries only in-frame clones and drops some. The DNA was the basis for D and trimming; V, J and clone size are from that table. The data hold a few hundred thousand clones, with around 91% observed a single time. Trimming left V 0 bases short and J 0 bases short, with 9 bases between. The germline gives CDR1 MNHEY, CDR2 SMNVEV (reference sequence). CDR3 length: 15 amino acids. A PCR-confirmed or clinician-diagnosed COVID-19 case had contacted exposed participants within 2 weeks of entry.

This rearrangement joins TRBV27 to TRBJ2-7; D gene ambiguous. Source material: PBMCs or T cells enriched from blood (not recorded which). The TCR sequence derives from a man aged 25-40 years who had been exposed to COVID-19. The CDR3 nucleotides are TGTGCCAGCAGTTTATCCGCGGTCAGCTCCTACGAGCAGTACTTC. This translates into CASSLSAVSSYEQYF.